This T cell receptor beta chain originates from a study of blood T cell repertoires in COVID-19. The CDR3 is 14 residues long. Germline V lookup: CDR1 SEHNR, CDR2 FQNEAQ (reference sequence). Trimming pared 5 bases from V and 2 bases from J, leaving 12 bases between. The table came from immunoSEQ multiplex PCR; TCRdb's copy has only in-frame clones and leaves some out. The sample has about 150,000 clones, about 85% seen once. Sequences were obtained from peripheral blood. The clonotype comes from a woman aged 55-75 years with COVID-19, enrolled during active disease. The chain employs TRBV7-9 and TRBJ1-1, with TRBD1 as a possible D gene (5 bases). In nucleotides, the CDR3 is TGTGCCAGCAGCGATCGACAGACCAACACTGAAGCTTTCTTT. Translating it yields CASSDRQTNTEAFF.